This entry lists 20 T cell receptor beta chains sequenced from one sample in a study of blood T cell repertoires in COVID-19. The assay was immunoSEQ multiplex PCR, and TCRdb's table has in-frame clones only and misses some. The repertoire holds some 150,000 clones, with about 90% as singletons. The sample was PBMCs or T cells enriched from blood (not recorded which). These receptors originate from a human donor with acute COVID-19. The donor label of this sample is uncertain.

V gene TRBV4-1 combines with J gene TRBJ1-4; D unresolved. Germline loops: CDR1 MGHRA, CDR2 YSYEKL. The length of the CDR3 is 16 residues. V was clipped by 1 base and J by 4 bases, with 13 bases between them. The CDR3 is CASSQASRRINEKLFF. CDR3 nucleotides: TGCGCCAGCAGCCAAGCGTCTCGGAGAATTAATGAAAAACTGTTTTTT.

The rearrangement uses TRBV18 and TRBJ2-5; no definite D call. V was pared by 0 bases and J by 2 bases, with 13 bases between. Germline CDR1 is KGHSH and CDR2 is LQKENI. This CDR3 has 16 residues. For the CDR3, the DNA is TGTGCCAGCTCACCACCTTTCGCACTCCGTCAAGAGACCCAGTACTTC. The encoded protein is CASSPPFALRQETQYF. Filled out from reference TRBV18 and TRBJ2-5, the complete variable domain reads NAGVMQNPRHLVRRRGQEARLRCSPMKGHSHVYWYRQLPEEGLKFMVYLQKENIIDESGMPKERFSAEFPKEGPSILRIQQVVRGDSAAYFCASSPPFALRQETQYFGPGTRLLVL.

In nucleotides, the CDR3 is TGTGCCAGCAGCTCGACTAGCGGGGGGCCTTACAATGAGCAGTTCTTC. This translates into CASSSTSGGPYNEQFF. The chain employs TRBV7-3 and TRBJ2-1, with 13 bases lining up with TRBD2. Germline CDR1 is SGHTA and CDR2 is FQGTGA. V lost 4 bases and J lost 4; bases outside the gene matches: 4. There are 16 residues in the CDR3.

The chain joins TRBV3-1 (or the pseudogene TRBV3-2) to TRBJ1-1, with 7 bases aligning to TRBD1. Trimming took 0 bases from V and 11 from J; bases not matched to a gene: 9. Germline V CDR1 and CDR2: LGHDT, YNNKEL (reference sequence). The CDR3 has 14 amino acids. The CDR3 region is CASSQDTGQSQAFF. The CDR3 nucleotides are TGTGCCAGCAGCCAAGATACGGGACAGAGCCAGGCTTTCTTT.

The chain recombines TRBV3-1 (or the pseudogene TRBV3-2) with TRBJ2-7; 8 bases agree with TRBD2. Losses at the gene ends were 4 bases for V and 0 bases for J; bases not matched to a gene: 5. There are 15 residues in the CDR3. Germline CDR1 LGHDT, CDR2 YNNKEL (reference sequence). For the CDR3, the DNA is TGTGCCAGCAGCCCGACTAGCGTGGCCTCCTACGAGCAGTACTTC. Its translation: CASSPTSVASYEQYF.

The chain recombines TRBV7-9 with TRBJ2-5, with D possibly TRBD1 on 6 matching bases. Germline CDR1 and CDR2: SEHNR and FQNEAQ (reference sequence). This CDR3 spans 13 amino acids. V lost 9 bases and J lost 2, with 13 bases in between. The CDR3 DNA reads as TGTGCCAGTAGCAGGGGAGTACAAGAGACCCAGTACTTC. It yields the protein CASSRGVQETQYF.

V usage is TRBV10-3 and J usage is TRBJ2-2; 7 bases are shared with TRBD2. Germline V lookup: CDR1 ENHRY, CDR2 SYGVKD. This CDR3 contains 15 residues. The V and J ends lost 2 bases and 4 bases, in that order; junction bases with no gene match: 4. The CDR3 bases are TGTGCCATCAGTGAGGTGGGGGAGGGCACCGGGGAGCTGTTTTTT. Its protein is CAISEVGEGTGELFF.

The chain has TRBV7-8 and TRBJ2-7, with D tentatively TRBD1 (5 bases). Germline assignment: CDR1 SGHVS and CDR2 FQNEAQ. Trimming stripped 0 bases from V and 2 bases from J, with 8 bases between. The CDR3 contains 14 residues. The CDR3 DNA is TGTGCCAGCAGCTTAGCGGGCAGGGCCTACGAGCAGTACTTC. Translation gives CASSLAGRAYEQYF.

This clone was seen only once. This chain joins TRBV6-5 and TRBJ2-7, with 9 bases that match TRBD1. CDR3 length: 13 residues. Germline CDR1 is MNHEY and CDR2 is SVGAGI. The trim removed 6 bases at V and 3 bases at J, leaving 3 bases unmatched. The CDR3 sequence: CASRETGGYEQYF. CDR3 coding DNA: TGTGCCAGCAGAGAGACAGGGGGCTACGAGCAGTACTTC.

CDR3 residues: CASSKGQGLGGYTF. CDR3 sequence (DNA): TGTGCCAGCAGTAAAGGACAGGGTCTGGGTGGCTACACCTTC. The V gene is TRBV28, the J gene TRBJ1-2, with 8 bases that match TRBD1. This CDR3 is 14 amino acids long. Germline V gene lookup returns CDR1 MDHEN and CDR2 SYDVKM. V lost 5 bases, J lost 7 bases, and 9 bases stayed unmatched.

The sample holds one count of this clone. The CDR3 DNA reads TGCAGTGCAGGGGTGGATGAGCAGTTCTTC. Residues: CSAGVDEQFF. The V call is TRBV20-1, the J call TRBJ2-1, with a possible D match to TRBD1 (5 bases). The CDR3 is 10 amino acids. The V end was cut by 6 bases, the J end by 8 bases, with 8 bases between. Germline V gene data show CDR1 as DFQATT and CDR2 as SNEGSKA (reference sequence).

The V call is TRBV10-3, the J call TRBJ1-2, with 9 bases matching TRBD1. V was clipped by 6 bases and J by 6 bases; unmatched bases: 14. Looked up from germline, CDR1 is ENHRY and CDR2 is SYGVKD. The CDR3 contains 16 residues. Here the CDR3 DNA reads TGTGCCATCAGAGACCCGGGACAGGGAATAAAGAATGGCTACACCTTC. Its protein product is CAIRDPGQGIKNGYTF.

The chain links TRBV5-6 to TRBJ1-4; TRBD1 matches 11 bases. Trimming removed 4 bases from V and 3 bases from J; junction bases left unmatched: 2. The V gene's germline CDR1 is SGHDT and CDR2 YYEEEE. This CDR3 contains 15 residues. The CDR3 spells CASSGQGAANEKLFF. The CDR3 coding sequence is TGTGCCAGCAGCGGACAGGGGGCGGCTAATGAAAAACTGTTTTTT.

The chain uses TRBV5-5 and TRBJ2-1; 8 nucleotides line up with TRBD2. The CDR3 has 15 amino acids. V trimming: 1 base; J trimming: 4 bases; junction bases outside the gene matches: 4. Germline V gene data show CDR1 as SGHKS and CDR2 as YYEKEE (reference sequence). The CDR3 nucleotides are TGTGCCAGCAGCTTGAGTAGCGGGACATACAATGAGCAGTTCTTC. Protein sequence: CASSLSSGTYNEQFF.

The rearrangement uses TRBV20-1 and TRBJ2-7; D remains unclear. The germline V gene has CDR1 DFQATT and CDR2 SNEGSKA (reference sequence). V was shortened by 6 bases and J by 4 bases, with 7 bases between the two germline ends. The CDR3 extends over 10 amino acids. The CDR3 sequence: CSAAEYEQYF. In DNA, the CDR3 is TGCAGTGCCGCGGAGTACGAGCAGTACTTC.

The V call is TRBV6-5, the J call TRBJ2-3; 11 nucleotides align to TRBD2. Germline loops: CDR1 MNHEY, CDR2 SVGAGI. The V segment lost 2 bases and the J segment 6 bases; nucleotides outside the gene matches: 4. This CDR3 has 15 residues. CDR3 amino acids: CASSYESSGGDTQYF. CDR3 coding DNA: TGTGCCAGCAGTTACGAGTCTAGCGGGGGGGATACGCAGTATTTT.

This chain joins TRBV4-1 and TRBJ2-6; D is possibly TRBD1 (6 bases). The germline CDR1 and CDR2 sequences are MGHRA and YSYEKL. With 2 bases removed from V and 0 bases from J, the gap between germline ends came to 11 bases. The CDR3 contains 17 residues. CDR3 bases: TGCGCCAGCAGCCAACGGACAGTCTCCTCTGGGGCCAACGTCCTGACTTTC. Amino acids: CASSQRTVSSGANVLTF.

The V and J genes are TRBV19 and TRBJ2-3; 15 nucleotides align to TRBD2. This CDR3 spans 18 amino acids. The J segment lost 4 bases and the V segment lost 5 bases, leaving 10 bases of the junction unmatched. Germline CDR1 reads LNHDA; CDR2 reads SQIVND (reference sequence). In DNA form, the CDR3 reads TGTGCCAGTAGTCCAATGAGGACTAGCGGGGGGGAAGCAGATACGCAGTATTTT. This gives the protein CASSPMRTSGGEADTQYF.

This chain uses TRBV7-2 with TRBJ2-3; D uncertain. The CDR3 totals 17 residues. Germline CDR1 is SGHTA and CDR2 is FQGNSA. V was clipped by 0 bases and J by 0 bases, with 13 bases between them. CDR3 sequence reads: CASSLAAVRSSTDTQYF. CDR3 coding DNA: TGTGCCAGCAGCTTAGCGGCTGTTCGATCAAGCACAGATACGCAGTATTTT.

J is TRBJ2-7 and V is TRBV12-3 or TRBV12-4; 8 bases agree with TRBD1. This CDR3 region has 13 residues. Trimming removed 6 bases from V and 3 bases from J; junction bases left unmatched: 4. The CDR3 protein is CASRKTGVYEQYF. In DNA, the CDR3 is TGTGCCAGCAGGAAGACAGGGGTCTACGAGCAGTACTTC.